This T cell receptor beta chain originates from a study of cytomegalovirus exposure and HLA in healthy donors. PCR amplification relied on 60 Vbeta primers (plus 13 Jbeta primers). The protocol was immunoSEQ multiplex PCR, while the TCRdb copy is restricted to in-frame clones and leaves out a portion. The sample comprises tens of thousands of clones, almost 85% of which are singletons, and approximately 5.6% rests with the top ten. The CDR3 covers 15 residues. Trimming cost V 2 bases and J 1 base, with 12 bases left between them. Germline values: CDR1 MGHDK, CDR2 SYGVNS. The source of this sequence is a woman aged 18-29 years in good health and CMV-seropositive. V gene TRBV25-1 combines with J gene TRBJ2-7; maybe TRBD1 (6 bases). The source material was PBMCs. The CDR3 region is CASSELLQGSYEQYF. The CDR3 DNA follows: TGTGCCAGCAGTGAACTATTACAGGGTTCCTACGAGCAGTACTTC.